Below, one T cell receptor beta chain is given with its context. The sample comes from a study of shared clonotypes between healthy human individuals. TCRdb keeps only in-frame clones here, not all; method: immunoSEQ multiplex PCR. The sample shows 530,000 or so clones, approximately 79% of them seen only once. Per the germline V gene, CDR1 is SGHTA and CDR2 is FQGTGA. The CDR3 runs to 15 residues. V was trimmed by 1 base and J by 5 bases, leaving 12 bases between them. The chain uses TRBV7-3 and TRBJ2-1, with TRBD2 as a possible D gene (6 bases). This receptor was identified in a woman aged 40 to 50 in good health. Some clones in this sample may be carry-over from other donors' samples. Sequences were obtained from PBMCs. The CDR3 DNA follows: TGTGCCAGCAGCTTAAATAGCGGAGGGGACAATGAGCAGTTCTTC. This codes for CASSLNSGGDNEQFF.